Shown below are 19 T cell receptor beta chains from a single sample sequenced in a study of tumor-infiltrating lymphocytes in primary liver carcinoma (dated by TCRdb to the late 2010s). Total RNA and DNA were co-extracted from about 19-30 mg of bulk tissue with the AllPrep DNA/RNA mini kit, without cell sorting. Sequenced using an Illumina HiSeq 2500. Using a constant-region primer and ProtoScript II reverse transcriptase, TCRbeta-specific cDNA was reverse-transcribed from approximately 0.55 ug total RNA. TCRbeta libraries were built with three nested multiplex PCR rounds, a slightly modified ARM-PCR procedure. The first two PCR rounds used multiplex TRBV1-TRBV30 forward primers with a Cbeta reverse primer, each for about 9 cycles. TCRdb applied fastp at Q25 and MiXCR to the public reads, then kept only in-frame beta chains. Every entry covers one CDR3 protein and lists the most common genes and DNA from its rows. In all, the sample holds around 71,000 distinct CDR3 sequences, and 71% of those were seen once. Together, the top ten hold roughly 15% of the sample.

Sequencing was done on a sample of liver tumor tissue from sampling region 4. The cell subset or site tag for this specimen amounts to: tumor region T4, right-lateral pole. These receptors were taken from an older woman with primary liver carcinoma and hepatitis B virus infection.

Notes on this clonotype: A read error may account for a junction end that differs from germline. This sequence joins TRBV6-1 and TRBJ2-7; the match to TRBD2 covers 11 bases. The germline V gene has CDR1 MNHNS and CDR2 SASEGT. This CDR3 has 14 residues. The CDR3 nucleotides read TGTGCCAGCAGTGCGGGGACTAGCGGCTACGAGCAATACTTC. This encodes CASSAGTSGYEQYF.

This clonotype is termed medium-sized. The chain employs TRBV11-2 and TRBJ2-5, with D unclear. Between the trimmed V and J ends, which lost 5 bases and 1 base, there was a span of 20 bases. Germline V gene sequence: CDR1 SGHAT, CDR2 FQNNGV. The CDR3 totals 17 residues. CDR3 sequence reads: CASSRSAGPGSQETQYF. CDR3 nucleotides: TGTGCCAGCAGCCGTTCCGCCGGGCCCGGATCCCAAGAGACCCAGTACTTC.

This clonotype was counted many times. This chain uses TRBV7-9 with TRBJ2-7; 8 bases align to TRBD1. The CDR3 runs 14 residues. Germline-derived CDR1 and CDR2 are SEHNR and FQNEAQ (reference sequence). Unmatched junction bases numbered 5, after V lost 5 bases and J lost 2 bases. CDR3 loop: CASSRTGSTYEQYF. The CDR3 region has the DNA TGTGCCAGCAGCAGGACAGGGAGCACCTACGAGCAGTACTTC.

This clonotype was seen only once. A much larger clone lies a single base off, so this may be a read error. J is TRBJ2-1 and V is TRBV28, with D perhaps TRBD1 or TRBD2 (5 bases each). Looked up from germline, CDR1 is MDHEN and CDR2 is SYDVKM. The length of the CDR3 is 11 residues. This CDR3 is CAGSRGREQFF. The CDR3 DNA sequence: TGTGCCGGCAGCCGGGGACGGGAGCAGTTCTTC.

To note about this clonotype: An end of the junction does not agree with germline; a read error may underlie this. The V gene is TRBV29-1, the J gene TRBJ2-2; D gene ambiguous. CDR3 length: 14 amino acids. CDR1 and CDR2 (germline): SQVTM, ANQGSEA. This CDR3 is CSVAGLANTGELFF. Written as DNA, the CDR3 is TGCAGTGTTGCTGGTCTTGCCAACACCGGGGAGCTGTTTTTT.

The chain couples TRBV11-2 to TRBJ2-5; 9 bases match TRBD2. The J call is doubtful: the DNA matches TRBJ2-1 better. CDR3 length equals 16 residues. Germline V CDR1 and CDR2: SGHAT, FQNNGV. CDR3 loop: CASSLATSGRGATQFF. The CDR3 bases are TGTGCCAGCAGCTTAGCGACTAGCGGAAGGGGGGCGACCCAGTTCTTC.

For this clonotype: One junction end does not reproduce the germline sequence, and a read error may be involved. V is TRBV11-2 and J is TRBJ2-1; D might be TRBD1 (6 bases). CDR1 is SGHAT and CDR2 is FQNNGV in the germline V gene. The CDR3 spans 14 residues. The CDR3 nucleotides read TGTGCCAGTAGACAGGTTCAGAGGGGAACTGAGCAGTTATTC. Protein product: CASRQVQRGTEQLF.

This clonotype has a handful of counts. The junction shows a germline mismatch at one end, possibly a read error. The chain has TRBV28 and TRBJ1-2; the match to TRBD1 covers 8 bases. Germline loops: CDR1 MDHEN, CDR2 SYDVKM. The CDR3 runs to 15 residues. The CDR3 nucleotides are TGTGCCAACAGTTTAAGGACAGGGCAGAGCTATGGCTACACCTTC. Translation: CANSLRTGQSYGYTF.

A remark on this clonotype: This clone may be a read error of a much larger clone one base away. This chain connects TRBV14 to TRBJ2-7; D might be TRBD1 (6 bases). Germline V gene sequence: CDR1 SGHDN, CDR2 FVKESK. CDR3 length: 14 residues. The CDR3 protein is CVSSPDSISYEQYF. The CDR3 DNA reads as TGTGTCAGCAGCCCGGACAGCATCTCCTACGAGCAGTACTTC.

This clonotype appeared a single time. A read error is possible here, since a much larger clone lies one base away. The CDR3 is CASSTLDSSYEQYF. The CDR3 DNA sequence: TGCGCCAGCAGCACCCTGGACAGCTCCTACGAGCAGTACTTC. The chain has TRBV5-1 and TRBJ2-7, with a tentative D call TRBD1 (6 bases). CDR3 length: 14 residues. The V and J ends lost 4 bases and 0 bases respectively, with 11 bases between them. CDR1 and CDR2 (germline): SGHRS, YFSETQ.

In this sample, this clonotype turned up many times. The chain combines TRBV5-1 with TRBJ2-7; D not resolved. V shed 0 bases and J shed 4 bases, with 11 bases lying between them. CDR1 is SGHRS and CDR2 is YFSETQ in the germline V gene. This CDR3 is built from 14 residues. CDR3 sequence (DNA): TGCGCCAGCAGCTTGGCCCCCCCTGGTTACGAGCAGTACTTC. Protein: CASSLAPPGYEQYF.

This clonotype was counted ten times or more. This chain links TRBV6-6 with TRBJ2-7; 11 nucleotides line up with TRBD2. V lost 6 bases to trimming and J lost 3 bases; unmatched junction nucleotides: 7. Germline assignment: CDR1 MNHNY and CDR2 SVGAGI (reference sequence). The CDR3 covers 15 residues. Here the CDR3 reads CASRGVLAGDYEQYF. The CDR3 coding sequence is TGTGCCAGCAGGGGGGTACTAGCGGGGGACTACGAGCAGTACTTC.

This clonotype has only a few counts. This may arise from a read error, as a much more abundant clone is one base away. This rearrangement joins TRBV7-2 to TRBJ2-7, with 7 bases aligning to TRBD1. Germline V gene sequence: CDR1 SGHTA, CDR2 FQGNSA. The CDR3 consists of 15 residues. V gave up 5 bases and J gave up 1 base; unmatched junction bases: 8. The CDR3 is CASSLRDRASYEQYF. CDR3 in DNA: TGTGCCAGCAGCCTACGAGACAGGGCGTCCTACGAGCAGTACTTC.

With regard to this clonotype: A much larger clone lies one base from this, so it may be a read error. The rearrangement uses TRBV28 and TRBJ2-6, with TRBD2 identical over 7 bases. The V segment lost 7 bases and the J segment 2 bases; nucleotides outside the gene matches: 5. The CDR3 runs to 15 residues. Germline V gene data show CDR1 as MDHEN and CDR2 as SYDVKM. CDR3 amino acids: CASTPGRAGANVLTF. The CDR3 DNA reads TGTGCCAGCACCCCTGGGAGGGCTGGGGCCAACGTCCTGACTTTC.

V is TRBV11-3 and J is TRBJ2-1; TRBD2 agrees at 10 bases. CDR1 is SGHNT and CDR2 is YENEEA in the germline V gene. The CDR3 runs to 15 residues. The CDR3 region has the DNA TGTGATAGCAGCTTAGGGGCTAGCGGGAGTAAGGAGCAGTTCTTC. Its translation: CDSSLGASGSKEQFF.

V usage is TRBV7-2 and J usage is TRBJ2-7; D unresolved. The DNA matches TRBJ2-1 better at its end, which makes the J call doubtful. CDR1 and CDR2 from the germline V gene are SGHTA and FQGNSA. This CDR3 comprises 15 residues. CDR3 coding DNA: TGTGCCAGCAGCTTAGGTGGGATCCTCCCGCTCGAGCAGTTCTTC. Amino acids: CASSLGGILPLEQFF.

In this sample, this clonotype turned up a few times. The CDR3 ends on some other residue instead of the conserved phenylalanine or tryptophan, so this is likely a read error. V usage is TRBV11-2 and J usage is TRBJ2-1, with 9 bases fitting TRBD1. The CDR3 length is 17 residues. J lost 9 bases, V lost 2 bases, and 14 bases had no gene match. Per germline, CDR1 SGHAT and CDR2 FQNNGV. CDR3 nucleotide sequence: TGTGCCAGCAGCTTAACTCACGGACAGGGGTACAGAGGTGAGCAGTTCCTC. Its protein product is CASSLTHGQGYRGEQFL.

The chain carries TRBV18 and TRBJ2-3; 12 nucleotides align to TRBD1. The V segment lost 8 bases and the J segment 0 bases; nucleotides outside the gene matches: 3. CDR1 is KGHSH, CDR2 LQKENI, per germline. This CDR3 has 15 amino acids. Written as DNA, the CDR3 is TGTGCCAGCACCGGGACAGGGGGCAGCACAGATACGCAGTATTTT. This gives the protein CASTGTGGSTDTQYF.

Details on this clonotype: One end of the junction fails to match germline, which may point to a read error. This chain joins TRBV12-3 or TRBV12-4 and TRBJ1-5; D is unresolved. The CDR3 spans 13 residues. In DNA form, the CDR3 reads TGTGCCAGCAGTTTACAGGCGGCTCAGCCTCAGCATTTT. Translating gives CASSLQAAQPQHF.